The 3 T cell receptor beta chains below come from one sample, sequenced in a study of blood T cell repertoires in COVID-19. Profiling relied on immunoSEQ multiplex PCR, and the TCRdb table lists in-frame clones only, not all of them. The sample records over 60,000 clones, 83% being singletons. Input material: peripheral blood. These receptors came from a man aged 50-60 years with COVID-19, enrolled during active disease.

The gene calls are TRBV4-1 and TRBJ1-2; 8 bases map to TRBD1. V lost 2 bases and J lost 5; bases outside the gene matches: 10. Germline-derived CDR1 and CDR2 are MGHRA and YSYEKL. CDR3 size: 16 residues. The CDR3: CASSQLSARTGYGYTF. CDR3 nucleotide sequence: TGCGCCAGCAGCCAACTAAGCGCACGGACAGGGTATGGCTACACCTTC.

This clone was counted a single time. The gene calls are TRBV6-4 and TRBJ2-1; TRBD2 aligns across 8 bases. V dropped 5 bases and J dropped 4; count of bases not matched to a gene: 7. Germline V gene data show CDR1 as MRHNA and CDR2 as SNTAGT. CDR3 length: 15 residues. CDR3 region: CASSTGLAEYNEQFF. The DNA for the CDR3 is TGTGCCAGCAGTACTGGACTAGCAGAATACAATGAGCAGTTCTTC.

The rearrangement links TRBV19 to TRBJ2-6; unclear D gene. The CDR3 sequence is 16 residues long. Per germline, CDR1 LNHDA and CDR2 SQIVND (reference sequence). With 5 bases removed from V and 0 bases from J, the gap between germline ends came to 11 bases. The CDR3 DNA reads TGTGCCAGTAGTCTCAAGACAAGCTCTGGGGCCAACGTCCTGACTTTC. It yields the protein CASSLKTSSGANVLTF.